The T cell receptor beta chain under discussion was sequenced for a study of a mutant IDH1 vaccine in newly diagnosed glioma (dated by TCRdb to the early 2020s). As for the study more broadly: Patients were given eight vaccinations, in weeks 1, 3, 5, 7, 11, 15, 19 and 23, which matched visits V03 through V10. Vaccination was initiated 4-6 weeks after radiotherapy alone, or concurrently with temozolomide cycles in the chemotherapy-containing groups. Of the roughly 32 patients who were treated, around 62% were male and about 40% were female, and the mean age was around 41 years. Prior to enrollment, patients had been given standard therapy consisting of radiotherapy alone, temozolomide alone, or radiochemotherapy with temozolomide, with the combination given to most patients. Peripheral blood was drawn at six visits: V03 (baseline), V05, V07, V10, V12 and V13. For exploratory analyses, longitudinal TCRB deep sequencing was carried out in some 25 treated patients wherever samples were available.

Worth noting for this clone: Its antigen remains undetermined. Relative to the germline gene, one junction end is altered; a read error may explain this.

Libraries came from the immunoSEQ multiplex PCR assay. Rearranged TCR beta chain sequences were amplified with the hsTCRB Kit following the manufacturer's protocol. TCRB libraries were sequenced on an Illumina MiSeq. Per the source publication's procedure: Demultiplexing, trimming and gene mapping were performed with the kit vendor's proprietary platform. In its TCRdb copy, this immuneACCESS table keeps in-frame sequences only and misses some clones. Where compared with another copy, unresolved V genes explain less than half of these, and the others have no known cause. That table furnishes V, J and clone size, whereas the DNA furnished D and trimming. Across this sample there are roughly 60,000 clones, with approximately 85% seen only once. The ten largest clones represent approximately 3.7% of the sample. The germline V gene provides CDR1 MDHEN and CDR2 SYDVKM. Measured from the cysteine to the phenylalanine, the CDR3 is 12 residues long. Just CDR3 DNA is preserved here, 36 bases in frame from base 1.

According to the study, the label for this sample's time point signals: week 23, last vaccination. Each vaccine dose was 300 ug of a 20-mer mutant IDH1 peptide in Montanide, given subcutaneously with topical imiquimod. Donors had newly diagnosed WHO grade 3 or 4 IDH1-mutant astrocytomas with loss of nuclear ATRX. The samples were drawn from NOA16, a multicentre, single-arm, open-label phase I trial in Germany that tested a mutant IDH1 peptide vaccine in humans for the first time. Genomic DNA for TCRB sequencing was isolated from EDTA blood with the DNeasy Blood and Tissue Kit. Findings and caveats that apply to the study as a whole: Availability determined which PBMC samples were chosen for TCRB deep sequencing. Immune responses induced by the vaccine were seen in around 93% of patients across multiple MHC alleles. The authors noted that analyses of patient blood samples could not be reproduced because of sample limitations. Changes in the top peripheral T cell clonotypes picked up by TCRB sequencing did not appear to be linked to pseudoprogression.

The chain couples TRBV28 to TRBJ2-1; D gene: possibly TRBD2, on 6 matching bases. This TCR derives from a man aged 25 to 40 with glioma. Here the sequenced sample was PBMCs, taken from a glioma patient whose treatment included an IDH1 peptide vaccine. The DNA reads TGTGCCAGCAGTTCTCCAGGACCCTCGGGGGTCTTC. This is translated as CASSSPGPSGVF.